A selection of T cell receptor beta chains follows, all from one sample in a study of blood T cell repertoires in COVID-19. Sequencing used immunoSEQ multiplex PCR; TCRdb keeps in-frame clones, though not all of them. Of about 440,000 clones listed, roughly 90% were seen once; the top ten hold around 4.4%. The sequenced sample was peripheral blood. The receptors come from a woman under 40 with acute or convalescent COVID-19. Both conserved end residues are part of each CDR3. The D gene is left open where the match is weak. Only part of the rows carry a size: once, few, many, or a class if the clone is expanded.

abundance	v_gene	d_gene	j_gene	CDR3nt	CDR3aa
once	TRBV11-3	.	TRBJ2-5	TGTGCCAGAGAAAAGTCTAGGCAAGAGACCCAGTACTTC	CAREKSRQETQYF
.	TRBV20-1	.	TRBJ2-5	TGCAGTGCTAGTATCAGGGGTAGGGGAGAGACCCAGTACTTC	CSASIRGRGETQYF
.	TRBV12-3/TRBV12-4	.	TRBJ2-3	TGTGCCAGCAGTTTAGATCAAGATACGCAGTATTTT	CASSLDQDTQYF
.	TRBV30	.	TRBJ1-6	TGTGCCTGGAGTGGCCAACTCGGTTCACCCCTCCACTTT	CAWSGQLGSPLHF
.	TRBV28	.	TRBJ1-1	TGTGCCAGCAGTTCCCCGGGTCTCCCGGCGGGCACTGAAGCTTTCTTT	CASSSPGLPAGTEAFF
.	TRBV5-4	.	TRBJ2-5	TGTGCCAGCAGCTTGTATGGGAGTGAGACCCAGTACTTC	CASSLYGSETQYF
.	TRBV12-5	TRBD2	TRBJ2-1	TGTGCTAGTGGTTTAGGTAAGCGGGGGGGCCTTATGTTCCGTGACGGTTTTATCGGCGATGAGCAGTTCTTC	CASGLGKRGGLMFRDGFIGDEQFF
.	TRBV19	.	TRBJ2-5	TGTGCCAGTAGACCGACGGGACAACAAGAGACCCAGTACTTC	CASRPTGQQETQYF
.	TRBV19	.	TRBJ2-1	TGTGCCAGTAGTTTTGGGGCTCGGAATGAGCAGTTCTTC	CASSFGARNEQFF
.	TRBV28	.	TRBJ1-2	TGTGCCAGCAGTTTACAAGGGGTGGGTTTGTCCTTGTACTCCAAAGCTAACTATGGCTACACCTTC	CASSLQGVGLSLYSKANYGYTF
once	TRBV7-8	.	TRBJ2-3	TGTGCCAGCAGCTTAGGGAAGGGGGGGCTAGATACGCAGTATTTT	CASSLGKGGLDTQYF
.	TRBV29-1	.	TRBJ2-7	TGCAGCGGAGGGAACGAGGCCTACGAGCAGTACTTC	CSGGNEAYEQYF
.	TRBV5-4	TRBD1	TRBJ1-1	TGTGCCAGCAGACCTACAGGGGGTACCACTGAAGCTTTCTTT	CASRPTGGTTEAFF
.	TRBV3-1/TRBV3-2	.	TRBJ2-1	TGTGCCAGCCAAATGGGGGCTGAGCAGTTCTTC	CASQMGAEQFF
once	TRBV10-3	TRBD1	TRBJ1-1	TGTGCCATCAGTGACCCGGGACAGGCAAGGATTGAAGCTTTCTTT	CAISDPGQARIEAFF
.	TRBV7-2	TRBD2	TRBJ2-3	TGTGCCAGCAGCCCCTGGACTAGCGGGGTCACAAATACGCAGTATTTT	CASSPWTSGVTNTQYF
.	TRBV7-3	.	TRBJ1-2	TGTGCCAGCAGCCGCCCTGGGGGGAACCCCTATGGCTACACCTTC	CASSRPGGNPYGYTF
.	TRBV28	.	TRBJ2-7	TGTGCCAGCAGTTCCGAGCTTAGCCGGTACTTC	CASSSELSRYF
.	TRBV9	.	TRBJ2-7	TGTGCCAGCAGCCTAAGCCTACAGGGGACTTCCTACGAGCAGTACTTC	CASSLSLQGTSYEQYF
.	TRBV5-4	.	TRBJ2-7	TGTGCCAGCAGCTTGGCCGGGTTTTTGCAGGGGCGAGGAGAGCAGTACTTC	CASSLAGFLQGRGEQYF
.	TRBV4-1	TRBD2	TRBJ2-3	TGCGCCAGCAGCCAAGAAGCGGGGGGGCGAGATACGCAGTATTTT	CASSQEAGGRDTQYF
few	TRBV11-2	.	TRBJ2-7	TGTGCCAGCAGCTTGGCAGGGTATGAGTACTTC	CASSLAGYEYF
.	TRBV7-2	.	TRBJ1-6	TGTGCCAGCAGCTTAGGGCCTGGGGGGTCACCCCTCCACTTT	CASSLGPGGSPLHF
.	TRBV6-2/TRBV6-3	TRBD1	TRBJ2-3	TGTGCCAGCAGTTACCGGGACAGGAGCACAGATACGCAGTATTTT	CASSYRDRSTDTQYF
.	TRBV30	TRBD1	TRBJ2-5	TGTGCCTTTGACAGGGGGCGCGTGGAGACCCAGTACTTC	CAFDRGRVETQYF
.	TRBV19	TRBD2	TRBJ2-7	TGTGCCAGTAGTACCGGACTAGCGGGGTCCACCTACGAGCAGTACTTC	CASSTGLAGSTYEQYF
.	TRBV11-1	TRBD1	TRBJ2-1	TGTGCCAGCAGCTTCCAGACAGGGGGGTTGAATGAGCAGTTCTTC	CASSFQTGGLNEQFF
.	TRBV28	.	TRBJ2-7	TGTGCCAGCAGCAATGGAGGTTACTACGAGCAGTACTTC	CASSNGGYYEQYF
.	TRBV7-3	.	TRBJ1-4	TGTGCCAGCAGCTTGACCGGGAGAAAACTGTTTTTT	CASSLTGRKLFF
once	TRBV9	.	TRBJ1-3	TGTGCCAGCAGTATGATGGACAGTAGCTCTGGAAACACCATATATTTT	CASSMMDSSSGNTIYF
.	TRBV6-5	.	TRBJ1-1	TGTGCCAGCAGCCGAACCCTGGGGGCGGAGTCTTTCTTT	CASSRTLGAESFF
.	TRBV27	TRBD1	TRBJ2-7	TGTGCCAGCAGTTTAGCAACAGGGGCTCATGGGGAGCAGTACTTC	CASSLATGAHGEQYF
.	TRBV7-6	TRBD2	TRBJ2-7	TGTGCCAGCAGCCCCGAGGGAAGCGGGGCTGTTTCGCAGTACTTC	CASSPEGSGAVSQYF
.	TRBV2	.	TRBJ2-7	TGTGCCAGCAGTGAAGTCGGGTCCTACGAGCAGTACTTC	CASSEVGSYEQYF
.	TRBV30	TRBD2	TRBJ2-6	TGTGCCTGGAAGGGAGGGAGGGGGGCCAACGTCCTGACTTTC	CAWKGGRGANVLTF
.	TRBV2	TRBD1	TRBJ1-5	TGTGCCAGCAGACATCAGGGGGATCAGCCCCAGCATTTT	CASRHQGDQPQHF
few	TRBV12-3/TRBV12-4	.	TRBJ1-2	TGTGCCAGCAGTTTGGGGACAAACTATGGCTACACCTTC	CASSLGTNYGYTF
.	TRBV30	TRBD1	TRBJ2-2	TGTGCCTGGAGACAAACCGACAGGGGGACCGGGGAGCTGTTTTTT	CAWRQTDRGTGELFF
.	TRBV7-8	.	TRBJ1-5	TGTGCCAGCAGCATCTTACAGGGATCCAATCAGCCCCAGCATTTT	CASSILQGSNQPQHF
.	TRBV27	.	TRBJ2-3	TGTGCCAGCAGCCCCACCGGTATCCGGGACTATACGCAGTATTTT	CASSPTGIRDYTQYF
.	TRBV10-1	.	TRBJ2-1	TGCGCCAGCAGCCCAACTCCAGGGCGGGGGCCAGCTTACAATGAGCAGTTCTTC	CASSPTPGRGPAYNEQFF
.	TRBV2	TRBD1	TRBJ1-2	TGTGCCAGCAGTGAACGGGGACAGGGCGATAAACAAGGCTACACCTTC	CASSERGQGDKQGYTF
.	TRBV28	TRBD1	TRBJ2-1	TGTGCCAGCAGTCCGGGACAGCCGGCCTCCGGTGAGCAGTTCTTC	CASSPGQPASGEQFF
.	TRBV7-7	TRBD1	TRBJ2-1	TGTGCCAGCAGCTCCGGGACAGGGGCCACCAATGAGCAGTTCTTC	CASSSGTGATNEQFF
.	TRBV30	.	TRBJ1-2	TGTGCCTGGAGCCTGACAGGAGCGAGAGGCTACACCTTC	CAWSLTGARGYTF
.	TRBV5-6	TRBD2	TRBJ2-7	TGTGCCAGCAGCTTGAGTGGGGGGGCCTACGAGCAGTACTTC	CASSLSGGAYEQYF
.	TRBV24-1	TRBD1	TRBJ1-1	TGTGCCACCAGTGAGTCAAGACAGGGGGCCACTGAAGCTTTCTTT	CATSESRQGATEAFF
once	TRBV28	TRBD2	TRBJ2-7	TGTGCCAGCAGTTTCTCGCGGGGGGCTGGGAACGAGCAGTACTTC	CASSFSRGAGNEQYF
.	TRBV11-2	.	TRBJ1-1	TGTGCCAGCAGCTTATTAGTGAACACTGAAGCTTTCTTT	CASSLLVNTEAFF
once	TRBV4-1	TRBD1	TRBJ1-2	TGCGCCAGCAGCATAGACAGGGCGGGTGGCTACACCTTC	CASSIDRAGGYTF
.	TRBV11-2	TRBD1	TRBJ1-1	TGTGCCAGCAGCATACTAGACAGGGATACTGAAGCTTTCTTT	CASSILDRDTEAFF
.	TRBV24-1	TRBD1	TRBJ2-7	TGTGCCACCAGTGACCCCGGGACAGGGACGTACGAGCAGTACTTC	CATSDPGTGTYEQYF
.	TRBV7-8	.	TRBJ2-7	TGTGCCAGCAGCTTAGATGTATACAGCTCCTACGAGCAGTACTTC	CASSLDVYSSYEQYF
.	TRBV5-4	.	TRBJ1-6	TGTGCCAGCAGCTGGCGGTCAGCTAATTCACCCCTCCACTTT	CASSWRSANSPLHF
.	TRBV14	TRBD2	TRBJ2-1	TGTGCCAGCAGCCCCTTCGTAGCGGGGGATAGGCAGTTCTTC	CASSPFVAGDRQFF
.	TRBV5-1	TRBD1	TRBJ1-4	TGCGCCAGCAGCTCCAGGACAGGGGGAAATGAAAAACTGTTTTTT	CASSSRTGGNEKLFF
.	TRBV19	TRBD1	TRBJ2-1	TGTGCCACCACCTCAGGGGGCTTAAAGAATGAGCAGTTCTTC	CATTSGGLKNEQFF
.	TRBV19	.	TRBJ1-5	TGTGCCAGTAGTAGTTCCAGTGATAGCAATCAGCCCCAGCATTTT	CASSSSSDSNQPQHF
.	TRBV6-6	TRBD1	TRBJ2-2	TGTGCCAGCTCCGGGACAGACTACACCGGGGAGCTGTTTTTT	CASSGTDYTGELFF